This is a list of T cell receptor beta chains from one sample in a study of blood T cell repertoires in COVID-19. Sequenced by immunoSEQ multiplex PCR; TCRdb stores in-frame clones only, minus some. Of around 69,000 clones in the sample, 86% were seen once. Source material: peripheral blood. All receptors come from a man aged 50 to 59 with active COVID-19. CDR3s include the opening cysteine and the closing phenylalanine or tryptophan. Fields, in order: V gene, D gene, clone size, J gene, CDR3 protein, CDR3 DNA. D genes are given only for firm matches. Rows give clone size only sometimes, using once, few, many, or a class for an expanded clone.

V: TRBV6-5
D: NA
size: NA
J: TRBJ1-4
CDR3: CASNPSREIREKLFF
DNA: TGTGCCAGCAACCCAAGTAGGGAGATTCGGGAAAAACTGTTTTTT

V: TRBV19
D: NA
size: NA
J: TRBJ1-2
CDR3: CASRPGHIYGYTF
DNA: TGTGCCAGTAGGCCGGGACACATCTATGGCTACACCTTC

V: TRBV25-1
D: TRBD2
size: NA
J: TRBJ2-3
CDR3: CASSDSGGITDTQYF
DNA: TGTGCCAGCAGTGACTCCGGGGGGATCACAGATACGCAGTATTTT

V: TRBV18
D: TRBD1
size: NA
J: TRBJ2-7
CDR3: CASSPDRGIEQYF
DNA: TGTGCCAGCTCACCGGACAGGGGCATCGAGCAGTACTTC

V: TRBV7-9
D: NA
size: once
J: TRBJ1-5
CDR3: CASSLVSGASNQPQHF
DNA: TGTGCCAGCAGCTTAGTGTCAGGGGCTTCCAATCAGCCCCAGCATTTT

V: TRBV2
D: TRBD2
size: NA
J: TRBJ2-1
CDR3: CASRTGTSGRIRNEQFF
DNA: TGTGCCAGCAGAACCGGGACTAGCGGGAGAATCCGCAATGAGCAGTTCTTC

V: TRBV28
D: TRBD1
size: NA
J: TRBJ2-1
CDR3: CASSPAGTGSYNEQFF
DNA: TGTGCCAGCAGTCCCGCCGGGACAGGGAGCTACAATGAGCAGTTCTTC

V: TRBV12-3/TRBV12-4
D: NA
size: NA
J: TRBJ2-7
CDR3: CASSLQGYEQYF
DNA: TGTGCCAGCAGCCTACAGGGCTACGAGCAGTACTTC

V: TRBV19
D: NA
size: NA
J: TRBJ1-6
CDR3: CASIGGASSPLHF
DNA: TGTGCCAGTATCGGGGGAGCGAGTTCACCCCTCCACTTT

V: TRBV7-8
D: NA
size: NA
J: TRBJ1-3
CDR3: CASSPRGVVGNTIYF
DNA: TGTGCCAGCAGCCCCAGGGGAGTGGTTGGAAACACCATATATTTT

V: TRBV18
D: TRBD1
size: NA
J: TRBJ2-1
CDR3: CASSPRTGSTYNEQFF
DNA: TGTGCCAGCTCACCCCGGACAGGGAGCACCTACAATGAGCAGTTCTTC

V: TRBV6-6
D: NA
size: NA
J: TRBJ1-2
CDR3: CASSYSISEGGYTF
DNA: TGTGCCAGCAGTTACTCGATAAGTGAGGGTGGCTACACCTTC

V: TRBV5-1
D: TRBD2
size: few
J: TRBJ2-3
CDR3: CASSLGGTSVLDTQYF
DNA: TGCGCCAGCAGCCTTGGAGGGACTAGCGTGTTAGATACGCAGTATTTT

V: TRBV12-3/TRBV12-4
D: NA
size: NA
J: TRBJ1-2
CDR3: CASSLPGDGYTF
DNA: TGTGCCAGCAGTCTTCCCGGGGATGGCTACACCTTC

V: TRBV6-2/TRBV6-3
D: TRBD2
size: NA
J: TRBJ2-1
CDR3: CASSSRAGANEQFF
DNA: TGTGCCAGCAGTTCAAGAGCGGGGGCAAATGAGCAGTTCTTC

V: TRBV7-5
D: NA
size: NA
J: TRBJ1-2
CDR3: CARTPPEAVQTERRYGYTF
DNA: TGTGCCAGAACCCCCCCTGAAGCTGTCCAGACAGAGCGAAGGTATGGCTACACCTTC

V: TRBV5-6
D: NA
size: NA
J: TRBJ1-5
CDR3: CASSSGGRGGNQPQHF
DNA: TGTGCCAGCAGCTCGGGGGGAAGAGGGGGCAATCAGCCCCAGCATTTT

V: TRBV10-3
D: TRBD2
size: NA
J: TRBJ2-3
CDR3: CAISPGLAGGQLDTQYF
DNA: TGTGCCATCAGCCCGGGACTAGCGGGGGGCCAACTAGATACGCAGTATTTT

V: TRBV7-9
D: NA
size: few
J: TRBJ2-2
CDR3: CASSPGGTGELFF
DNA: TGTGCCAGCAGCCCAGGTGGCACCGGGGAGCTGTTTTTT

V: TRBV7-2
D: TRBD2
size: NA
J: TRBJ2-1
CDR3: CASSSPGLAGSNEQFF
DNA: TGTGCCAGCAGCTCACCGGGACTAGCGGGTTCCAATGAGCAGTTCTTC

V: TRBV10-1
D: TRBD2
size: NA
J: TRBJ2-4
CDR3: CASSEGETTSGTLNIQYF
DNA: TGCGCCAGCAGTGAAGGGGAGACGACTAGCGGGACTCTAAACATTCAGTACTTC

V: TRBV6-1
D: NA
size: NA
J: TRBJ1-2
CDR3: CASSDIRGYGYTF
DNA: TGTGCCAGCAGTGATATAAGAGGATATGGCTACACCTTC

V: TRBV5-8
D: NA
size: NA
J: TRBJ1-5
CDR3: CASSLTGYSNQPQHF
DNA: TGTGCCAGCAGCCTGACAGGATATAGCAATCAGCCCCAGCATTTT

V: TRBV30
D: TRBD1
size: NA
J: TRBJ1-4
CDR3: CAWGGQGNEKLFF
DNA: TGTGCCTGGGGGGGACAGGGGAATGAAAAACTGTTTTTT

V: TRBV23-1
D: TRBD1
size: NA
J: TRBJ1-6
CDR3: CASSPPPSRDSHQNNSPLHF
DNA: TGCGCCAGCAGTCCTCCCCCAAGCCGGGACAGTCATCAGAATAATTCACCCCTCCACTTT

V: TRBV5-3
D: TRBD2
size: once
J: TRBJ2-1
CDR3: CARSCELAGGKGQFF
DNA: TGTGCCAGAAGCTGTGAACTAGCGGGAGGGAAGGGGCAGTTCTTC